The clone carrying this T cell receptor beta chain was seen at least ten times. CDR3 size: 15 residues. The germline V and J ends were trimmed by 2 bases and 1 base, with 11 bases remaining between them. The data derive from a study of spatial heterogeneity in lung cancer. Study-wide background: Across the raw uncorrected reads, a unique TCR and UMI combination was observed, on average, more than ten times.

Carried by each TCR cDNA molecule was a unique molecular identifier. TCRdb processed the 5' RACE reads anew with MiXCR; each CDR3 protein has one entry. The repertoire holds about 38,000 distinct CDR3 sequences, with around 7% as singletons. Time point indicated: sample taken at primary tumor resection. Whole RNA came from tumor, nontumor lung or frozen PBMC and was sequenced without being sorted. Around 70 TRACERx patients with early, untreated non-small cell lung cancer donated samples. The receptor comes from a male donor with early-stage non-small cell lung cancer. The input for sequencing was PBMCs, taken at surgery. The rearrangement joins TRBV12-3 or TRBV12-4 to TRBJ1-1; D ambiguous. The CDR3 loop is CASSLRSQKNTEAFF. CDR3 in DNA: TGTGCCAGCAGTTTAAGATCCCAGAAGAACACTGAAGCTTTCTTT.